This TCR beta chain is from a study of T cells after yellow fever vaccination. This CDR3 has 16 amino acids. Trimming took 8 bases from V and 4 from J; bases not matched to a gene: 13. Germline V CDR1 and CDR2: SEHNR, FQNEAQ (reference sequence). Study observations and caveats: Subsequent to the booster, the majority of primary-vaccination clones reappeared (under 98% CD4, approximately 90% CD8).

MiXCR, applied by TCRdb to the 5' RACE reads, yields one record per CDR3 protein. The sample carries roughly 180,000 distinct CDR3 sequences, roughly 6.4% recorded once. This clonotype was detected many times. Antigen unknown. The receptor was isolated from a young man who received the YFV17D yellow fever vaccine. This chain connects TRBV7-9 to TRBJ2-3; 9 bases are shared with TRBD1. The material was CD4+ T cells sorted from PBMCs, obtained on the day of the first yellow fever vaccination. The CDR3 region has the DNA TGTGCCAGCCCCCCGAGGGGACAGGGTTTTTCAGATACGCAGTATTTT. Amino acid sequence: CASPPRGQGFSDTQYF.